This entry lists 10 T cell receptor beta chains sequenced from one sample in a study of spatial heterogeneity in lung cancer. TCRdb re-called the 5' RACE reads through MiXCR, storing one row per CDR3 protein. The table records about 44,000 distinct CDR3 sequences, around 15% of them present only once. Specified time point: sample taken at primary tumor resection. Tumor, nontumor lung or frozen PBMC supplied whole RNA that was sequenced unsorted. The sequenced sample was PBMCs, obtained at surgery. Every receptor here comes from a male donor with early-stage non-small cell lung cancer.

The sample holds many counts of this clonotype. This sequence joins TRBV12-3 or TRBV12-4 and TRBJ2-3; 7 positions match TRBD2. This CDR3 contains 12 residues. V lost 5 bases, J lost 5 bases, and 1 base stayed unmatched. DNA of the CDR3: TGTGCCAGCAGTCCGGGAGGAGATACGCAGTATTTT. Its translation: CASSPGGDTQYF.

This clonotype was seen a handful of times. CDR3 in amino acids: CASSQGSRTGGYGYTF. Written as DNA, the CDR3 is TGCGCCAGCAGCCAAGGATCCAGGACAGGAGGCTATGGCTACACCTTC. The chain is built from TRBV4-1 and TRBJ1-2, with TRBD1 matching over 7 bases. The CDR3 contains 16 residues. The germline CDR1 and CDR2 sequences are MGHRA and YSYEKL. The J segment lost 4 bases and the V segment lost 1 base, leaving 9 bases of the junction unmatched.

This clonotype was detected ten times or more. The chain is built from TRBV4-2 and TRBJ2-2; D may be TRBD2 (6 bases). Germline loops: CDR1 LGHNA, CDR2 YNFKEQ. The CDR3 totals 18 residues. Trimming removed 0 bases at V and 1 base at J, with 15 bases between. This CDR3 is CASSQEGSGALNTGELFF. As DNA, the CDR3 is TGTGCCAGCAGCCAAGAAGGTAGCGGCGCCCTGAACACCGGGGAGCTGTTTTTT.

This clonotype has just a few counts. The genes are TRBV6-1 and TRBJ2-1; a weak D match, TRBD1 (6 bases). The ends were cut back, 5 bases at V and 0 bases at J, with 11 bases in the middle. The CDR3 covers 15 residues. In germline, CDR1 is MNHNS, CDR2 SASEGT. CDR3 loop: CASSLTGISYNEQFF. For the CDR3, the DNA is TGTGCCAGCAGTCTGACAGGCATCTCCTACAATGAGCAGTTCTTC.

This rearrangement joins TRBV5-1 to TRBJ2-7; perhaps TRBD2 as D (5 bases). Germline CDR1 SGHRS, CDR2 YFSETQ. CDR3 size: 13 residues. The V gene lost 4 bases and the J gene lost 6 bases, with 14 bases spanning the gap. The DNA of the CDR3 is TGCGCCAGCAGCCTTAACGAACGGGGCGAGCAGTACTTC. Translation gives CASSLNERGEQYF.

This rearrangement joins TRBV7-8 to TRBJ1-2; D not resolved. Trimming left V 3 bases short and J 4 bases short, with 12 bases between. The germline CDR1 and CDR2 sequences are SGHVS and FQNEAQ. The CDR3 is 14 amino acids. For the CDR3, the DNA is TGTGCCAGCAGCTTGCACAGTGGGGTCTATGGCTACACCTTC. Protein product: CASSLHSGVYGYTF.

In its sample, this clonotype was seen a few times. V is TRBV23-1 and J is TRBJ2-5, with TRBD1 identical over 8 bases. TRBV23-1 is assigned to the ORF class and has an uncertain function. V lost 7 bases to trimming and J lost 2 bases; unmatched junction nucleotides: 9. The CDR3 contains 15 residues. CDR3 coding DNA: TGCGCCAGCATGGGGACAGGCGAGGAACAAGAGACCCAGTACTTC. It encodes CASMGTGEEQETQYF.

The chain combines TRBV25-1 with TRBJ1-4; 9 nucleotides line up with TRBD1. V shed 2 bases, J shed 5 bases, and the junction held 0 bases outside the gene matches. Germline V gene data show CDR1 as MGHDK and CDR2 as SYGVNS. There are 14 residues in the CDR3. CDR3 DNA: TGTGCCAGCAGTGAAGGGACAGGGAATGAAAAACTGTTTTTT. Its protein product is CASSEGTGNEKLFF.

At least ten counts were recorded for this clonotype. The chain has TRBV28 and TRBJ1-2, with D uncertain. This CDR3 comprises 12 residues. The germline CDR1 and CDR2 sequences are MDHEN and SYDVKM. The germline V and J ends were trimmed by 6 bases and 4 bases, with 9 bases remaining between them. CDR3 coding DNA: TGTGCCAGCAGACAACCAACCTATGGCTACACCTTC. It yields the protein CASRQPTYGYTF.

This clonotype was counted at least ten times. The chain couples TRBV19 to TRBJ1-1, with TRBD1 as a possible D gene (6 bases). V was pared by 2 bases and J by 1 base, with 14 bases between. The CDR3 contains 16 residues. Germline CDR1 is LNHDA and CDR2 is SQIVND (reference sequence). CDR3 DNA sequence: TGTGCCAGTAGTATACAAGCAGGGGCCACGAACACTGAAGCTTTCTTT. Residues: CASSIQAGATNTEAFF. Supplemented by reference TRBV19 and TRBJ1-1, the full variable domain reads DGGITQSPKYLFRKEGQNVTLSCEQNLNHDAMYWYRQDPGQGLRLIYYSQIVNDFQKGDIAEGYSVSREKKESFPLTVTSAQKNPTAFYLCASSIQAGATNTEAFFGQGTRLTVV.